This entry lists 5 T cell receptor beta chains sequenced from one sample in a study of blood T cell repertoires in COVID-19. Clones were sequenced by immunoSEQ multiplex PCR, and TCRdb holds only the in-frame ones, with some missing. The sample has 50,000 to 60,000 clones; around 92% are singletons. Sequenced sample: peripheral blood. Source of these receptors: an elderly man with active or convalescent COVID-19.

The rearrangement links TRBV30 to TRBJ2-3; 7 bases align to TRBD2. The length of the CDR3 is 15 residues. V was clipped by 0 bases and J by 3 bases; unmatched bases: 6. Germline V gene sequence: CDR1 GTSNPN, CDR2 SVGIG (reference sequence). In nucleotides, the CDR3 is TGTGCCTGGAGTGTCCGCGGAGCGGGGACAGATACGCAGTATTTT. Amino acid sequence: CAWSVRGAGTDTQYF.

V is TRBV18 and J is TRBJ1-2; 9 bases agree with TRBD1. The CDR3 covers 14 residues. The germline gives CDR1 KGHSH, CDR2 LQKENI. The V and J ends lost 3 bases and 8 bases, in that order; junction bases with no gene match: 7. CDR3 in amino acids: CASSPLNRGPGYTF. DNA of the CDR3: TGTGCCAGCTCACCTTTGAACAGGGGGCCGGGCTACACCTTC.

The V gene is TRBV7-2, the J gene TRBJ2-7, with D perhaps matching TRBD2 (5 bases). V was clipped by 1 base and J by 4 bases, with 14 bases between them. This CDR3 contains 15 residues. Germline V gene data show CDR1 as SGHTA and CDR2 as FQGNSA. Here the CDR3 DNA reads TGTGCCAGCAGCTTAGAGGCCATAGAGGGTTACGAGCAGTACTTC. This encodes CASSLEAIEGYEQYF.

V is TRBV19 and J is TRBJ1-5; a possible D gene is TRBD1 (6 bases). CDR1 and CDR2 (germline): LNHDA, SQIVND (reference sequence). The V end lost 6 bases, the J end lost 5 bases, and 14 bases lay between the germline ends. The CDR3 is 14 amino acids. In DNA, the CDR3 is TGTGCCAGTAGCACAGCAGGGGCGGATCAGCCCCAGCATTTT. Translating gives CASSTAGADQPQHF.

This clone was recorded only once. This rearrangement joins TRBV3-1 (or the pseudogene TRBV3-2) to TRBJ1-5; a weak D match, TRBD1 (6 bases). The CDR3 is made up of 14 amino acids. Germline V gene data show CDR1 as LGHDT and CDR2 as YNNKEL (reference sequence). Trimming cost V 2 bases and J 8 bases, with 13 bases left between them. The CDR3 DNA reads TGTGCCAGCAGCCAACAAGGGACAACGGAGCCCCAGCATTTT. Protein sequence: CASSQQGTTEPQHF.